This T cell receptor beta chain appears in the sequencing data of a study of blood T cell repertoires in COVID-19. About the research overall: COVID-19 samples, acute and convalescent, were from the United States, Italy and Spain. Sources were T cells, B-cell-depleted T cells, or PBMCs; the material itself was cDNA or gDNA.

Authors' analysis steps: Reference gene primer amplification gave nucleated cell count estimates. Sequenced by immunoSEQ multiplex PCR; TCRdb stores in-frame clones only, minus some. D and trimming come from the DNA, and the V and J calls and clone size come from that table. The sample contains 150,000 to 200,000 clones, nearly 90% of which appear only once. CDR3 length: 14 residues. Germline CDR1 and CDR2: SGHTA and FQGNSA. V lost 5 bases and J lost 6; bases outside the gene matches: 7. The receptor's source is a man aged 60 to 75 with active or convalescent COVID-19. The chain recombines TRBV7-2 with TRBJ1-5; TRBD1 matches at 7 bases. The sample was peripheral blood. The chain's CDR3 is CASSPRQGSQPQHF. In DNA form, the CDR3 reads TGTGCCAGCAGCCCCCGACAGGGAAGTCAGCCCCAGCATTTT.